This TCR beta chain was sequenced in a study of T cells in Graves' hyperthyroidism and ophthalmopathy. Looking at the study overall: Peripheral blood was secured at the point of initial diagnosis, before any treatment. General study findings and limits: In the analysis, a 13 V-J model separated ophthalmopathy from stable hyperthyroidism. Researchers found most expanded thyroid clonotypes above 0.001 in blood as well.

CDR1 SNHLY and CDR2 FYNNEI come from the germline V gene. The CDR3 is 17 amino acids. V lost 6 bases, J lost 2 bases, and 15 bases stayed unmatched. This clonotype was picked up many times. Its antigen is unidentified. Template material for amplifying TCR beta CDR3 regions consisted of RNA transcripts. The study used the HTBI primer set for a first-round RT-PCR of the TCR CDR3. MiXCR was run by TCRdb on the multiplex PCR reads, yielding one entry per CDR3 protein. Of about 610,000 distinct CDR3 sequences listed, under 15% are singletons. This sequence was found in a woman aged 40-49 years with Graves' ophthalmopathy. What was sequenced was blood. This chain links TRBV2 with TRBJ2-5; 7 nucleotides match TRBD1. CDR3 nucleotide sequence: TGTGCCAGCAGGAACCAGCCCGGTATGGACAGGCAAGAGACCCAGTACTTC. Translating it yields CASRNQPGMDRQETQYF.